This T cell receptor beta chain was documented in a study of CD8+ T cells in alopecia areata. Whole-study context: Treated patients were dosed with oral tofacitinib, taking 5 to 10 mg twice daily. The study, taken as a whole, reports: Mice gave a clearer picture of TCR sharing than patients did, possibly for HLA-related reasons.

This clone was recorded a few times. Its antigen remains unidentified. Trimming at V came to 3 bases and at J to 0 bases, leaving 7 bases not matched to a gene. The CDR3 contains 16 residues. The germline V gene encodes CDR1 GTSNPN and CDR2 SVGIG (reference sequence). Reverse transcription of extracted RNA yielded cDNA, which provided the sequencing template. The method was immunoSEQ multiplex PCR; TCRdb's version includes in-frame clones alone and lacks a portion of them. Of about 200,000 clones listed, 45% to 65% were seen once; the top ten hold approximately 3.4%. Documented treatment: oral pan-JAK inhibitor, 5-10 mg twice daily.

Sequencing used CD4+ T cells sorted from blood, obtained at week 4, from a patient treated with tofacitinib. The receptor was isolated from a human donor with alopecia areata. The J gene is TRBJ2-2, the V gene TRBV30; 7 nucleotides match TRBD1. CDR3: CAWRKTGTANTGELFF. The CDR3 bases are TGTGCCTGGAGGAAAACAGGGACAGCGAACACCGGGGAGCTGTTTTTT.